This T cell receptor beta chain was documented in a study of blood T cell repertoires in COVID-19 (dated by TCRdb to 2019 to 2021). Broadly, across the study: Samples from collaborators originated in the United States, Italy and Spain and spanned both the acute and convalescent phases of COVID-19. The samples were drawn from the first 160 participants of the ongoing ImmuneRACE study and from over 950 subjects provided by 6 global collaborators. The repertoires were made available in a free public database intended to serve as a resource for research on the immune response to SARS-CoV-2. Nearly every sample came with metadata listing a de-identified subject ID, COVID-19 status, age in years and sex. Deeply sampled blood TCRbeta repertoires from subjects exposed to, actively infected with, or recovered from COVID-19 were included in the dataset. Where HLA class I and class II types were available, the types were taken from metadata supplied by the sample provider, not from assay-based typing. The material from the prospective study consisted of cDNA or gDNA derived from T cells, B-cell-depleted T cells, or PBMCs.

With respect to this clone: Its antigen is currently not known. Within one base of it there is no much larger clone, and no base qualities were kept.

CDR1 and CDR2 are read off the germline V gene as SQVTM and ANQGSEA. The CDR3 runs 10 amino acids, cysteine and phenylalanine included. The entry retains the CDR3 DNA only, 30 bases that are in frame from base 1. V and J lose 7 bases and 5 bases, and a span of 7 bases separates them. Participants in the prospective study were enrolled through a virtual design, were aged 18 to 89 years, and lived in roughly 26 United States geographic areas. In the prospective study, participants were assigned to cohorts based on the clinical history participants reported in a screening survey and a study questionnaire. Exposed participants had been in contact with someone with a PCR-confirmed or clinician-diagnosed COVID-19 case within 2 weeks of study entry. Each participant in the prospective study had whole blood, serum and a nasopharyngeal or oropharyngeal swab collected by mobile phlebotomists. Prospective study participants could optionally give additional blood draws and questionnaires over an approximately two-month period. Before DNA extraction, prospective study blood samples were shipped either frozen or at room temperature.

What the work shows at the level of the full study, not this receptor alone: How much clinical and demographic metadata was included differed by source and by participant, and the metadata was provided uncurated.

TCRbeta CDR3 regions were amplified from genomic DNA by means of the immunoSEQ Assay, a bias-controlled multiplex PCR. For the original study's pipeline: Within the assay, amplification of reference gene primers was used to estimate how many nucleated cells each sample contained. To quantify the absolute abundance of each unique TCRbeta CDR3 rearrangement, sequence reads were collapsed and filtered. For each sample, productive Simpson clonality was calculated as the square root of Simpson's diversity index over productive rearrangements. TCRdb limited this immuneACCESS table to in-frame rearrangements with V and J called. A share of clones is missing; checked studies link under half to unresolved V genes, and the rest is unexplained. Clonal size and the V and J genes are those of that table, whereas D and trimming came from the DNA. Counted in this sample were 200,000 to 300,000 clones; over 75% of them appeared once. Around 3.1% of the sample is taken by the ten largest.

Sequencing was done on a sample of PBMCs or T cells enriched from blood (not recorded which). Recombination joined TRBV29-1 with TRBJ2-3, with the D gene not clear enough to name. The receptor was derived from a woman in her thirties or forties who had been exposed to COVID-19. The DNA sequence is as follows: TGCAGCGCACTTGAAGATACGCAGTATTTT. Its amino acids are CSALEDTQYF.